A selection of T cell receptor beta chains follows, all from one sample in a study of cytomegalovirus exposure and HLA in healthy donors. Assay: immunoSEQ multiplex PCR; the TCRdb copy retains only in-frame clones and omits some. The sample records 160,000 or so clones, around 73% being singletons. Sequencing was done on a sample of PBMCs. These receptors were obtained from a male donor in good health and CMV-seronegative. Both conserved end residues are trimmed from each CDR3. D genes are given only for firm matches.

cdr3_aa: ASSRDTRNYGYT; j_call: TRBJ1-2; v_call: TRBV7-9; d_call: NA
cdr3_aa: AVGTGFGNTIY; j_call: TRBJ1-3; v_call: TRBV2; d_call: NA
cdr3_aa: ASSGSTGSNTQY; j_call: TRBJ2-3; v_call: TRBV6-1; d_call: NA
cdr3_aa: ATRASGSYEQY; j_call: TRBJ2-7; v_call: TRBV15; d_call: TRBD2
cdr3_aa: ASSYLSGTDTQY; j_call: TRBJ2-3; v_call: TRBV6-5; d_call: NA
cdr3_aa: ASSSSGLANTEAF; j_call: TRBJ1-1; v_call: TRBV28; d_call: NA
cdr3_aa: ASRRDRLFNEQF; j_call: TRBJ2-1; v_call: TRBV6-5; d_call: TRBD1
cdr3_aa: ASSPRSGGWQPQH; j_call: TRBJ1-5; v_call: TRBV18; d_call: NA
cdr3_aa: AIPKGGSNYGYT; j_call: TRBJ1-2; v_call: TRBV28; d_call: NA
cdr3_aa: ASSPSGTAYSPLH; j_call: TRBJ1-6; v_call: TRBV5-5; d_call: NA
cdr3_aa: ASSPGTANYGYT; j_call: TRBJ1-2; v_call: TRBV5-6; d_call: TRBD1
cdr3_aa: ASSLTLSGGAYEQY; j_call: TRBJ2-7; v_call: TRBV5-1; d_call: TRBD2
cdr3_aa: ASSPRSETQY; j_call: TRBJ2-5; v_call: TRBV18; d_call: NA
cdr3_aa: ASSSTTSGRYTDTQY; j_call: TRBJ2-3; v_call: TRBV28; d_call: TRBD2
cdr3_aa: ASSLVGTSATDTQY; j_call: TRBJ2-3; v_call: TRBV5-6; d_call: TRBD2
cdr3_aa: ASSPRGTVADYNEQF; j_call: TRBJ2-1; v_call: TRBV5-5; d_call: NA
cdr3_aa: ATSREGQGNTEAF; j_call: TRBJ1-1; v_call: TRBV15; d_call: TRBD1
cdr3_aa: ASSTENTEAF; j_call: TRBJ1-1; v_call: TRBV7-6; d_call: NA
cdr3_aa: ASSLVRDEQY; j_call: TRBJ2-7; v_call: TRBV7-6; d_call: NA
cdr3_aa: ASSLSSGIYNEQF; j_call: TRBJ2-1; v_call: TRBV7-8; d_call: TRBD2
cdr3_aa: ATHGREDTIY; j_call: TRBJ1-3; v_call: TRBV10-3; d_call: NA
cdr3_aa: ASSYLRPGGGHGYT; j_call: TRBJ1-2; v_call: TRBV6-6; d_call: TRBD1
cdr3_aa: ASSLGRAYEQY; j_call: TRBJ2-7; v_call: TRBV27; d_call: NA
cdr3_aa: ASSPPTPSFYNEQF; j_call: TRBJ2-1; v_call: TRBV18; d_call: NA
cdr3_aa: ASSDTSTGELF; j_call: TRBJ2-2; v_call: TRBV6-4; d_call: NA
cdr3_aa: ASSPPTGERDEKLF; j_call: TRBJ1-4; v_call: TRBV18; d_call: TRBD1
cdr3_aa: ASSSTGTSREQY; j_call: TRBJ2-7; v_call: TRBV7-2; d_call: TRBD2
cdr3_aa: ASIEGQGASKAF; j_call: TRBJ1-1; v_call: TRBV28; d_call: NA
cdr3_aa: ASSLGGKGSHTGELF; j_call: TRBJ2-2; v_call: TRBV7-8; d_call: NA
cdr3_aa: ASRLAGGYEQY; j_call: TRBJ2-7; v_call: TRBV7-2; d_call: TRBD2
cdr3_aa: ATSREEQARWNTDTQY; j_call: TRBJ2-3; v_call: TRBV15; d_call: NA